Shown below are 18 T cell receptor beta chains from a single sample sequenced in a study of T cell repertoires in cytomegalovirus infection. TCRdb fed the reads into MiXCR, producing one record per CDR3 protein. Of over 300,000 distinct CDR3 sequences in the sample, 15% to 20% were seen once. What was sequenced was PBMCs. Receptor source: a human donor in good health (CMV status not recorded). Some clones in this sample may be carry-over from other donors' samples.

The rearrangement uses TRBV2 and TRBJ2-1; 10 nucleotides agree with TRBD2. With 7 bases clipped from V and 9 bases from J, the junction kept 15 bases outside the gene matches. CDR1 is SNHLY, CDR2 FYNNEI, per germline. This CDR3 contains 16 residues. The CDR3 DNA reads TGTGCCAGCACTTTGACTAGCGGGCATCCAGGTAGTGAGCAGTTCTTC. Its translation: CASTLTSGHPGSEQFF.

The chain employs TRBV13 and TRBJ2-7; possibly TRBD2 for D (7 bases). Germline lookup yields CDR1 PRHDT and CDR2 FYEKMQ (reference sequence). The CDR3 runs to 16 residues. V lost 5 bases, J lost 2 bases, and 19 bases lay in between. The CDR3 region is CASSPRGGGGTYEQYF. CDR3 coding DNA: TGTGCCAGCAGCCCCCGAGGGGGGGGAGGGACCTACGAGCAGTACTTC.

V usage is TRBV25-1 and J usage is TRBJ2-7, with D perhaps matching TRBD2 (6 bases). V dropped 8 bases and J dropped 3 bases, with 23 bases sitting between them. This CDR3 spans 16 amino acids. Germline V gene lookup returns CDR1 MGHDK and CDR2 SYGVNS. CDR3 sequence (DNA): TGTGCCAGCTCTTACAAGGGTGTAGCGGCTGGCTACGAGCAGTACTTC. It yields the protein CASSYKGVAAGYEQYF.

The sample holds a few counts of this clonotype. V and J are TRBV5-1 and TRBJ1-5, with D perhaps matching TRBD1 (6 bases). This CDR3 is built from 15 residues. The germline V gene encodes CDR1 SGHRS and CDR2 YFSETQ. Between the trimmed V and J ends, which lost 5 bases and 9 bases, there was a span of 21 bases. CDR3 in amino acids: CASRRDIGSEGPQHF. The CDR3 DNA sequence: TGCGCCAGCAGACGGGACATCGGAAGCGAGGGGCCCCAGCATTTT.

Remarks on this clonotype: A much larger clone differs from this one at a single base, so this may be a read error. This chain uses TRBV12-3 or TRBV12-4 with TRBJ1-1; possibly TRBD1 for D (6 bases). Between the trimmed V and J ends, which lost 6 bases and 3 bases, there was a span of 8 bases. The CDR3 spans 12 residues. The CDR3 region has the DNA TGTGCCAGCAGAAGGGGGGACACTGAAGCTTTCTTT. Amino acids: CASRRGDTEAFF.

This clonotype has ten or more counts. The chain is built from TRBV7-9 and TRBJ2-7; D is undetermined. Looked up from germline, CDR1 is SEHNR and CDR2 is FQNEAQ (reference sequence). The CDR3 runs to 14 residues. V was cut by 3 bases and J by 6 bases, with 15 bases left in between. The CDR3 DNA follows: TGTGCCAGCAGCTTCGAGGTCAGTTGGGGCGAGCAGTACTTC. As protein: CASSFEVSWGEQYF.

The gene calls are TRBV7-3 and TRBJ1-1; 7 nucleotides align to TRBD1. The CDR3 length is 14 residues. Germline loops: CDR1 SGHTA, CDR2 FQGTGA. Trimming cost V 2 bases and J 4 bases; bases outside gene matches: 4. The CDR3: CASSLAGDSTEAFF. The CDR3 DNA follows: TGTGCCAGCAGCTTAGCGGGGGACAGCACTGAAGCTTTCTTT.

J is TRBJ2-5 and V is TRBV6-8, with D maybe TRBD2 (5 bases). The CDR3 loop spans 14 amino acids. Trimming pared 0 bases from V and 7 bases from J, leaving 12 bases between. Germline CDR1 reads MNHGY; CDR2 reads SAAAGT. The CDR3 nucleotides read TGTGCCAGCAGTTACTCGGTCAGAGGGAGGACCCAGTACTTC. Amino acid sequence: CASSYSVRGRTQYF.

The genes are TRBV4-2 and TRBJ2-3; 9 bases agree with TRBD2. This CDR3 contains 16 residues. CDR1 and CDR2 from the germline V gene are LGHNA and YNFKEQ. V lost 5 bases, J lost 8 bases, and 14 bases stayed unmatched. CDR3: CASSSTGGGDTGTQYF. Here the CDR3 DNA reads TGTGCCAGCAGCAGTACTGGCGGGGGGGACACCGGTACGCAGTATTTT.

This clonotype was observed many times. The DNA for the CDR3 is TGTGCCAGCAGCTCCGGCCGGGGGAGCGGGGAGCTGTTTTTT. It is translated as CASSSGRGSGELFF. V gene TRBV7-2 combines with J gene TRBJ2-2; tentative D call: TRBD2 (6 bases). The CDR3 is 14 residues long. V shed 4 bases and J shed 7 bases, with 13 bases lying between them. Germline loops: CDR1 SGHTA, CDR2 FQGNSA.

This clonotype was counted many times. The gene calls are TRBV28 and TRBJ1-5; D call uncertain. V lost 6 bases and J lost 7, with 13 bases in between. CDR3 size: 13 residues. Germline V lookup: CDR1 MDHEN, CDR2 SYDVKM. CDR3 amino acids: CASRRSDLQPQHF. In nucleotides, the CDR3 is TGTGCCAGCAGAAGGAGTGATTTACAGCCCCAGCATTTT.

The chain employs TRBV4-1 and TRBJ1-2, with D possibly TRBD1 on 6 matching bases. V shed 3 bases and J shed 2 bases, with 13 bases lying between them. Germline-derived CDR1 and CDR2 are MGHRA and YSYEKL. CDR3 size: 15 residues. The CDR3 here is CASSQPTGLNYGYTF. The CDR3 coding sequence is TGCGCCAGCAGCCAGCCCACAGGGCTGAACTATGGCTACACCTTC.

V and J are TRBV3-1 and TRBJ1-5; D unresolved. This CDR3 is built from 13 residues. CDR1 is LGHDT and CDR2 is YNNKEL in the germline V gene (reference sequence). V lost 3 bases and J 6 bases, leaving 9 bases between the germline ends. CDR3 in DNA: TGTGCCAGCAGCCAGGGATTACGTCAGCCCCAGCATTTT. Translation: CASSQGLRQPQHF.

The J gene is TRBJ1-4, the V gene TRBV5-8, with unresolved D. Germline CDR1 is SGHTS and CDR2 is YDEGEE. CDR3 size: 16 residues. The ends were cut back, 0 bases at V and 3 bases at J, with 12 bases in the middle. This CDR3 is CASSLDESMANEKLFF. In DNA, the CDR3 is TGTGCCAGCAGCTTGGACGAGAGTATGGCTAATGAAAAACTGTTTTTT.

This clonotype occurred many times. The chain combines TRBV7-2 with TRBJ2-2, with unresolved D. V gave up 6 bases and J gave up 6 bases, with 11 bases separating them. Germline CDR1 SGHTA, CDR2 FQGNSA. The CDR3 has 13 amino acids. CDR3 in DNA: TGTGCCAGCAGTTCAGTTGTCGCCGGGGAGCTGTTTTTT. Amino acids: CASSSVVAGELFF.

The genes are TRBV12-3 or TRBV12-4 and TRBJ1-3; D gene uncertain. Trimming removed 1 base at V and 4 bases at J, with 8 bases between. This CDR3 contains 14 residues. CDR3: CASSLDGLGNTIYF. DNA for the CDR3: TGTGCCAGCAGTTTAGACGGTTTGGGAAACACCATATATTTT.

This clonotype has a handful of counts. The rearrangement uses TRBV20-1 and TRBJ2-7; D uncertain. In germline, CDR1 is DFQATT, CDR2 SNEGSKA (reference sequence). The CDR3 is made up of 13 amino acids. The V end lost 4 bases, the J end lost 3 bases, and 13 bases lay between the germline ends. The CDR3 coding sequence is TGCAGTGCTACAGGCGACATCGGCTACGAGCAGTACTTC. Translated: CSATGDIGYEQYF.

Only a few counts were recorded for this clonotype. The chain combines TRBV2 with TRBJ1-5; D call uncertain. Germline V gives CDR1 SNHLY, CDR2 FYNNEI. This CDR3 has 16 amino acids. V was clipped by 2 bases and J by 6 bases, with 17 bases between them. The CDR3 sequence: CASSEIGGSLGQPQHF. CDR3 coding DNA: TGTGCCAGCAGTGAAATCGGAGGGTCCCTAGGTCAGCCCCAGCATTTT.